Below, one T cell receptor (beta chain) is given with its context. Per the original data handling: Amplifying reference gene primers gave estimates of nucleated cell counts. Here immunoSEQ multiplex PCR was the method, and the copy in TCRdb shows in-frame clones only, minus some. The V and J calls and clone size come from that table; D and trimming were worked out from the DNA. The table includes 150,000 to 200,000 clones, over 80% detected once. CDR1 and CDR2 (germline): SGHDT, YYEEEE. This CDR3 is built from 16 residues. The V gene end was trimmed by 3 bases and the J gene end by 5 bases; junction bases not matched to a gene: 8. This record belongs to a study of blood T cell repertoires in COVID-19. On the study more broadly: The samples span acute and convalescent COVID-19 from the United States, Italy and Spain. Sources were T cells, B-cell-depleted T cells, or PBMCs; the material itself was cDNA or gDNA.

The clonotype was recovered from a woman in her twenties or thirties with acute or convalescent COVID-19. Sample: peripheral blood. V and J are TRBV5-6 and TRBJ2-3; 11 bases match TRBD1. The CDR3 sequence is CASSSLDRGRIDTQYF. CDR3 in DNA: TGTGCCAGCAGCTCCTTGGACAGGGGGCGCATAGATACGCAGTATTTT.